The 20 T cell receptor beta chains reported below all come from one sample, sequenced in a study of blood T cell repertoires in COVID-19. Clones were sequenced by immunoSEQ multiplex PCR, and TCRdb holds only the in-frame ones, with some missing. Here the sample spans about 84,000 clones, around 80% being singletons. The sequenced sample consisted of peripheral blood. The origin of the receptors is an elderly woman with acute or convalescent COVID-19.

The chain carries TRBV6-5 and TRBJ2-7, with D tentatively TRBD1 (6 bases). Germline-derived CDR1 and CDR2 are MNHEY and SVGAGI. This CDR3 spans 15 amino acids. V lost 4 bases, J lost 3 bases, and 16 bases lay in between. This CDR3 is CASSSIQGTVYEQYF. In nucleotides, the CDR3 is TGTGCCAGCAGTTCAATACAGGGTACTGTCTACGAGCAGTACTTC.

V usage is TRBV5-8 and J usage is TRBJ1-2; TRBD1 matches 8 bases. Per the germline V gene, CDR1 is SGHTS and CDR2 is YDEGEE. The ends lost 4 bases at V and 0 bases at J; junction bases unmatched: 5. The CDR3 length is 15 residues. The CDR3 coding sequence is TGTGCCAGCAGCAGGACAGGGTCCTCTAACTATGGCTACACCTTC. Protein product: CASSRTGSSNYGYTF.

The chain uses TRBV27 and TRBJ2-2; 8 bases map to TRBD2. The CDR3 is made up of 17 amino acids. CDR1 is MNHEY and CDR2 is SMNVEV in the germline V gene (reference sequence). After removal of 0 bases from V and 5 bases from J, the junction contained 8 bases not matched to a gene. The DNA for the CDR3 is TGTGCCAGCAGTTTATCGTTCGCGGGAGGAGTTACCGGGGAGCTGTTTTTT. It translates to CASSLSFAGGVTGELFF.

This clone occurred a few times. The chain has TRBV6-5 and TRBJ2-2; 9 bases map to TRBD1. V dropped 2 bases and J dropped 6; count of bases not matched to a gene: 7. The CDR3 extends over 16 amino acids. Germline lookup yields CDR1 MNHEY and CDR2 SVGAGI. CDR3: CASSYLGTGSPGELFF. In DNA, the CDR3 is TGTGCCAGCAGTTACCTTGGGACAGGGAGTCCCGGGGAGCTGTTTTTT.

This clone was counted only a few times. The chain joins TRBV9 to TRBJ2-5; 8 bases match TRBD2. The V gene's germline CDR1 is SGDLS and CDR2 YYNGEE. The CDR3 runs to 16 residues. Trimming removed 0 bases from V and 1 base from J; junction bases left unmatched: 5. The CDR3 loop reads CASSVGVGGAQETQYF. CDR3 DNA: TGTGCCAGCAGCGTAGGAGTCGGGGGGGCCCAAGAGACCCAGTACTTC. The variable domain in full, completed from reference TRBV9 and TRBJ2-5, reads DSGVTQTPKHLITATGQRVTLRCSPRSGDLSVYWYQQSLDQGLQFLIQYYNGEERAKGNILERFSAQQFPDLHSELNLSSLELGDSALYFCASSVGVGGAQETQYFGPGTRLLVL.

Here the CDR3 reads CASSQDARPISPYGYTF. The CDR3 DNA follows: TGCGCCAGCAGCCAAGACGCGCGCCCGATAAGCCCCTATGGCTACACCTTC. V and J are TRBV4-1 and TRBJ1-2; the D is unclear. V lost 0 bases and J lost 4, with 18 bases in between. Per germline, CDR1 MGHRA and CDR2 YSYEKL. This CDR3 is built from 17 residues.

This clone was seen a handful of times. The chain employs TRBV18 and TRBJ2-3; maybe TRBD1 (6 bases). With 6 bases removed from V and 2 bases from J, the gap between germline ends came to 12 bases. The germline V gene has CDR1 KGHSH and CDR2 LQKENI. CDR3 length: 14 residues. The CDR3 spells CASSFRDTTDTQYF. CDR3 nucleotides: TGTGCCAGCTCTTTCCGGGACACCACAGATACGCAGTATTTT.

The V and J genes are TRBV6-4 and TRBJ1-5, with a tentative D call TRBD1 (5 bases). Trimming took 6 bases from V and 2 from J, leaving 17 bases between them. The CDR3 is 16 residues long. Germline V lookup: CDR1 MRHNA, CDR2 SNTAGT. CDR3 DNA sequence: TGTGCCAGCAGGCCTTCGGGGGAGTCGGGCAATCAGCCCCAGCATTTT. Its translation: CASRPSGESGNQPQHF.

This clone appeared once. The chain carries TRBV7-9 and TRBJ2-7; TRBD1 matches 7 bases. The J segment lost 5 bases and the V segment lost 5 bases, leaving 3 bases of the junction unmatched. Germline CDR1 reads SEHNR; CDR2 reads FQNEAQ (reference sequence). This CDR3 has 12 amino acids. The CDR3 region has the DNA TGTGCCAGCAGCGCAACAGGGGACGAGCAGTACTTC. Translation: CASSATGDEQYF.

The CDR3 DNA is TGTGCCAGCAGCTTCCGGACAGACCAACGGGACATTCAGTACTTC. The encoded protein is CASSFRTDQRDIQYF. This chain links TRBV21-1 with TRBJ2-4; the table's D call, TRBD1, has no DNA check behind it. TRBV21-1 is a pseudogene locus. This CDR3 contains 15 residues.

The J gene is TRBJ1-5, the V gene TRBV21-1; the table calls TRBD1, which could not be checked here. TRBV21-1 is marked as a pseudogene. The CDR3 loop spans 17 amino acids. Written as DNA, the CDR3 is TGTGCCAGCAGCAAAGCCGGCCGGGACAGGGGTTTTCGGCCCCAGCATTTT. As protein: CASSKAGRDRGFRPQHF.

The chain couples TRBV29-1 to TRBJ2-7, with D maybe TRBD2 (5 bases). V lost 4 bases, J lost 4 bases, and 14 bases lay in between. Germline V lookup: CDR1 SQVTM, CDR2 ANQGSEA. The CDR3 covers 13 residues. The CDR3 nucleotides are TGCAGCGTTGCTGAGAGGGCCGGGTACGAGCAGTACTTC. Protein product: CSVAERAGYEQYF.

This chain links TRBV28 with TRBJ2-2, with D possibly matching TRBD2 (5 bases). V was clipped by 4 bases and J by 3 bases, with 9 bases between them. Looked up from germline, CDR1 is MDHEN and CDR2 is SYDVKM. The CDR3 is 14 residues long. CDR3 residues: CASSYVRDTGELFF. CDR3 coding DNA: TGTGCCAGCAGTTATGTGCGGGACACCGGGGAGCTGTTTTTT.

The CDR3, as DNA: TGCAGCGTTCCGGGTGCATCTAGCACAGATACGCAGTATTTT. Protein product: CSVPGASSTDTQYF. The V and J genes are TRBV29-1 and TRBJ2-3; D uncertain. Trimming took off 5 bases at V and 0 bases at J, with 12 bases between the two ends. This CDR3 is 14 amino acids long. Germline loops: CDR1 SQVTM, CDR2 ANQGSEA.

V is TRBV19 and J is TRBJ2-1; 7 bases agree with TRBD1. Trimming at V came to 1 base and at J to 3 bases, leaving 6 bases not matched to a gene. The CDR3 totals 16 residues. CDR1 and CDR2 (germline): LNHDA, SQIVND (reference sequence). The CDR3 is CASSIVTGANYNEQFF. The CDR3 DNA sequence: TGTGCCAGTAGTATAGTCACAGGGGCGAACTACAATGAGCAGTTCTTC. Together with reference TRBV19 and TRBJ2-1, the CDR3 gives the full variable domain: DGGITQSPKYLFRKEGQNVTLSCEQNLNHDAMYWYRQDPGQGLRLIYYSQIVNDFQKGDIAEGYSVSREKKESFPLTVTSAQKNPTAFYLCASSIVTGANYNEQFFGPGTRLTVL.

The J gene is TRBJ2-7, the V gene TRBV7-6, with 7 bases fitting TRBD2. Unmatched junction bases numbered 7, after V lost 1 base and J lost 1 base. The germline V gene encodes CDR1 SGHVS and CDR2 FNYEAQ. This CDR3 spans 16 amino acids. For the CDR3, the DNA is TGTGCCAGCAGCTTAGGGGCGACTAGCATATCCTACGAGCAGTACTTC. Its translation is CASSLGATSISYEQYF. The variable domain in full, with the rest retrieved from reference TRBV7-6 and TRBJ2-7, is GAGVSQSPRYKVTKRGQDVALRCDPISGHVSLYWYRQALGQGPEFLTYFNYEAQQDKSGLPNDRFSAERPEGSISTLTIQRTEQRDSAMYRCASSLGATSISYEQYFGPGTRLTVT.

The rearrangement joins TRBV7-2 to TRBJ2-7; 10 bases align to TRBD2. The V gene's germline CDR1 is SGHTA and CDR2 FQGNSA. The junction had 7 bases not matched to a gene; V was cut back by 5 bases and J by 6 bases. The CDR3 has 14 residues. CDR3 protein: CASSHSSGRGEQYF. CDR3 bases: TGTGCCAGCAGCCATTCCAGCGGGAGGGGCGAGCAGTACTTC.

This chain uses TRBV9 with TRBJ2-7; D perhaps matches TRBD2 (5 bases). CDR1 and CDR2 (germline): SGDLS, YYNGEE. CDR3 size: 13 residues. Trimming took off 2 bases at V and 5 bases at J, with 11 bases between the two ends. The CDR3 region has the DNA TGTGCCAGCAGCGTTGAGGGTAGGAACGAGCAGTACTTC. It yields the protein CASSVEGRNEQYF.

The V and J genes are TRBV7-2 and TRBJ2-1; D not resolved. This CDR3 contains 18 residues. Between the trimmed V and J ends, which lost 1 base and 3 bases, there was a span of 19 bases. The germline gives CDR1 SGHTA, CDR2 FQGNSA. DNA of the CDR3: TGTGCCAGCAGCTTAGGATTTGAGATTAGCCGATTCTACAATGAGCAGTTCTTC. Encoded protein: CASSLGFEISRFYNEQFF.

In this sample, this clone turned up once. Here the CDR3 DNA reads TGTGCCAGCTCACCAGGAGCGGGAGGGAGTGGCAACGAGCAGTACTTC. It encodes CASSPGAGGSGNEQYF. V gene TRBV18 combines with J gene TRBJ2-7; 10 bases fit TRBD2. V was clipped by 2 bases and J by 5 bases; unmatched bases: 9. The CDR3 is 16 amino acids. Germline V gene lookup returns CDR1 KGHSH and CDR2 LQKENI.